This T cell receptor (beta chain) was observed in a study of blood T cell repertoires in COVID-19. Study details: Samples representing acute and convalescent COVID-19 were sourced from the United States, Italy and Spain. T cells, B-cell-depleted T cells, or PBMCs supplied cDNA or gDNA.

The assay was immunoSEQ multiplex PCR, and TCRdb's table has in-frame clones only and misses some. The table shows tens of thousands of clones, with 82% occurring only once. The length of the CDR3 is 10 residues. Germline V gene data show CDR1 as LGHNA and CDR2 as YSLEER. Trimming took off 7 bases at V and 5 bases at J, with 6 bases between the two ends. Sequencing input: peripheral blood. The TCR comes from a human donor in a cohort sampled during active COVID-19. The chain carries TRBV4-3 and TRBJ2-7; a possible D gene is TRBD2 (5 bases). The chain's CDR3 is CASIGNEQYF. The CDR3, as DNA: TGCGCCAGCATCGGGAACGAGCAGTACTTC.